A selection of T cell receptor beta chains follows, all from one sample in a study of T cells in Graves' hyperthyroidism and ophthalmopathy. TCRdb redid the calling of the multiplex PCR reads with MiXCR, one entry per CDR3 protein. In the table there are over 650,000 distinct CDR3 sequences, less than 20% of which are singletons. Sequenced: blood. Every receptor here comes from a man aged 18 to 29 with Graves' hyperthyroidism. CDR3s include the opening cysteine and the closing phenylalanine or tryptophan. A D gene is named only where the DNA matches it firmly. Only some rows state a clone size, as once, few, many or a class for expanded clones.

cdr3_length clone_size j_call v_call d_call cdr3_aa cdr3_nt
17 few TRBJ1-4 TRBV25-1 - CASSEYGPPATNEKLFF TGTGCCAGCAGTGAATATGGGCCCCCGGCAACTAATGAAAAACTGTTTTTT
13 many TRBJ2-1 TRBV20-1 - CSPQLSSYNEQFF TGCAGTCCGCAGTTAAGCTCCTACAATGAGCAGTTCTTC
16 - TRBJ2-3 TRBV27 - CASSPRVGGTTDTQYF TGTGCCAGCAGTCCTAGGGTCGGAGGAACCACAGATACGCAGTATTTT
16 - TRBJ1-1 TRBV10-3 TRBD1 CAISESSGGGNTEAFF TGTGCCATCAGTGAGTCGTCAGGGGGCGGTAACACTGAAGCTTTCTTT
15 few TRBJ2-2 TRBV27 TRBD2 CASSLALAGSGELFF TGTGCCAGCAGTTTAGCGTTAGCGGGGTCCGGGGAGCTGTTTTTT
12 - TRBJ1-2 TRBV29-1 - CSVNSLLYGYTF TGCAGCGTTAACAGCTTGCTCTATGGCTACACCTTC
12 few TRBJ1-1 TRBV29-1 - CSVHIMNTEAFF TGCAGCGTCCACATCATGAACACTGAAGCTTTCTTT
13 few TRBJ1-2 TRBV28 - CASALRTAGGYTF TGTGCCAGCGCCCTACGGACCGCCGGGGGCTACACCTTC
14 many TRBJ1-1 TRBV7-2 - CASSLRQLNTEAFF TGTGCCAGCAGCTTGAGGCAGTTGAACACTGAAGCTTTCTTT
16 - TRBJ2-7 TRBV28 TRBD2 CASSPSGSLGRDEQYF TGTGCCAGCAGTCCTAGCGGGAGCTTGGGTAGGGACGAGCAGTACTTC
15 many TRBJ1-3 TRBV28 - CASSSSDVSGNTIYF TGTGCCAGCAGTTCCTCGGACGTCTCTGGAAACACCATATATTTT
15 - TRBJ1-5 TRBV19 TRBD1 CASSTSHRGNQPQHF TGTGCCAGTAGTACGTCCCACAGGGGGAATCAGCCCCAGCATTTT
14 few TRBJ2-7 TRBV4-1 - CASSQDNRRSEQYF TGCGCCAGCAGCCAAGACAACAGGAGGAGCGAGCAGTACTTC
15 - TRBJ1-1 TRBV29-1 - CSVGGGWGMNTEAFF TGCAGCGTTGGGGGGGGTTGGGGGATGAACACTGAAGCTTTCTTT
14 many TRBJ1-2 TRBV2 - CASSELGADYGYTF TGTGCCAGCAGTGAGTTGGGGGCTGACTATGGCTACACCTTC
15 - TRBJ2-1 TRBV19 - CASSPRTAPYNEQFF TGTGCCAGTAGCCCTAGGACAGCCCCCTACAATGAGCAGTTCTTC
13 - TRBJ1-5 TRBV20-1 - CSARADSVRPQHF TGCAGTGCTAGAGCGGACAGCGTTCGACCCCAGCATTTT
12 - TRBJ2-1 TRBV7-3 - CASSFSDSEQFF TGTGCCAGCAGCTTTTCGGATAGTGAGCAGTTCTTC
15 - TRBJ2-2 TRBV7-9 - CASSLHSGNTGELFF TGTGCCAGCAGCCTCCATAGCGGGAACACCGGGGAGCTGTTTTTT
19 - TRBJ2-1 TRBV2 TRBD2 CASSVKGIAGGVGYNEQFF TGTGCCAGCAGTGTGAAGGGGATAGCGGGAGGGGTCGGCTACAATGAGCAGTTCTTC
12 many TRBJ1-5 TRBV10-2 - CASSPSVEPQHF TGCGCCAGCAGTCCTTCTGTGGAGCCCCAGCATTTT
16 - TRBJ2-1 TRBV24-1 TRBD2 CATSDSTSGSDNEQFF TGTGCCACCAGTGATTCGACTAGCGGGAGTGACAATGAGCAGTTCTTC
14 many TRBJ2-7 TRBV7-2 TRBD2 CASSHGLALYEQYF TGTGCCAGCAGCCATGGACTAGCTCTCTACGAGCAGTACTTC
14 many TRBJ1-2 TRBV12-3/TRBV12-4 - CASSLLSGSYGYTF TGTGCCAGCAGTTTACTCTCTGGGAGCTATGGCTACACCTTC
13 few TRBJ1-2 TRBV6-1 - CASFDSQGWGYTF TGTGCCAGCTTCGACAGTCAGGGGTGGGGCTACACCTTC
18 - TRBJ2-3 TRBV18 TRBD2 CASSPGTIGGTSTDTQYF TGTGCCAGCTCACCGGGGACTATCGGCGGAACTAGCACAGATACGCAGTATTTT
15 many TRBJ2-7 TRBV18 - CASSPTRQETYEQYF TGTGCCAGCTCACCAACACGACAAGAAACCTACGAGCAGTACTTC
16 - TRBJ2-2 TRBV18 TRBD2 CASSPNLAGGTGELFF TGTGCCAGCTCACCAAACCTAGCGGGAGGCACCGGGGAGCTGTTTTTT
13 many TRBJ2-1 TRBV2 - CAGGTVLFNEQFF TGTGCCGGAGGGACAGTTCTATTCAATGAGCAGTTCTTC
15 once TRBJ2-2 TRBV7-2 - CASSSSITNTGELFF TGTGCCAGCAGCTCTAGCATCACGAACACCGGGGAGCTGTTTTTT
12 many TRBJ1-3 TRBV30 - CAWSYRGNTIYF TGTGCCTGGAGTTACAGGGGAAACACCATATATTTT
15 many TRBJ2-5 TRBV9 TRBD1 CASSYGTGGEETQYF TGTGCCAGCAGTTACGGGACAGGGGGTGAGGAGACCCAGTACTTC
15 many TRBJ2-7 TRBV7-2 - CASSSAGNSAYEQYF TGTGCCAGCAGCTCGGCGGGTAATAGTGCCTACGAGCAGTACTTC
14 few TRBJ2-7 TRBV18 - CASSLQGGDYEQYF TGTGCCAGCTCATTACAGGGTGGGGACTACGAGCAGTACTTC
15 few TRBJ2-7 TRBV5-1 - CASSPLPGFIYEQYF TGCGCCAGCAGCCCATTGCCGGGGTTCATCTACGAGCAGTACTTC
11 - TRBJ2-1 TRBV7-2 - CASSRWGEQFF TGTGCCAGCAGCAGGTGGGGTGAGCAGTTCTTC
12 many TRBJ2-4 TRBV28 TRBD1 CASTRNRGIQYF TGTGCCAGCACACGGAACAGGGGCATTCAGTACTTC
16 few TRBJ2-2 TRBV6-1 TRBD2 CASSLLAGSDTGELFF TGTGCCAGCAGCCTACTAGCGGGCTCCGACACCGGGGAGCTGTTTTTT
15 many TRBJ2-7 TRBV7-9 TRBD2 CASSLRTSGPYEQYF TGTGCCAGCAGCTTAAGGACTAGCGGCCCCTACGAGCAGTACTTC
14 many TRBJ1-4 TRBV12-3/TRBV12-4 - CASSYGPGNEKLFF TGTGCCAGCAGTTACGGACCGGGGAATGAAAAACTGTTTTTT
13 many TRBJ1-1 TRBV30 - CAWSVELNTEAFF TGTGCCTGGAGTGTTGAGCTGAACACTGAAGCTTTCTTT
12 few TRBJ1-5 TRBV6-2/TRBV6-3 - CASGFNHQPQHF TGTGCCAGCGGATTCAACCATCAGCCCCAGCATTTT
14 many TRBJ2-1 TRBV6-2/TRBV6-3 - CASSYSPTYNEQFF TGTGCCAGCAGTTACTCCCCCACCTACAATGAGCAGTTCTTC
14 many TRBJ1-1 TRBV12-3/TRBV12-4 - CASKPNGGRTEAFF TGTGCCAGCAAACCCAACGGCGGGAGGACTGAAGCTTTCTTT
13 - TRBJ2-1 TRBV28 - CASREGSDNEQFF TGTGCCAGCAGGGAAGGGTCGGACAATGAGCAGTTCTTC
14 few TRBJ2-1 TRBV6-2/TRBV6-3 - CASSYDGSINEQFF TGTGCCAGCAGTTACGATGGTTCGATCAATGAGCAGTTCTTC
15 many TRBJ2-3 TRBV20-1 - CSAPRGGGPGDTQYF TGCAGTGCCCCGAGGGGGGGAGGGCCCGGAGATACGCAGTATTTT
15 many TRBJ2-3 TRBV19 TRBD1 CASSDRGGGTDTQYF TGTGCCAGTAGCGACAGGGGTGGAGGCACAGATACGCAGTATTTT
16 many TRBJ1-2 TRBV28 TRBD1 CASTKGGGQGVRGYTF TGTGCCAGCACCAAAGGGGGAGGACAGGGAGTTCGTGGCTACACCTTC
16 many TRBJ2-1 TRBV20-1 TRBD2 CSASPPLAGAYNEQFF TGCAGTGCTAGCCCCCCCCTAGCGGGGGCCTACAATGAGCAGTTCTTC
13 - TRBJ1-5 TRBV30 TRBD1 CAWSRTGGSPQHF TGTGCCTGGAGTCGGACAGGGGGCTCGCCCCAGCATTTT
14 few TRBJ1-2 TRBV25-1 - CASSEVPDIYGYTF TGTGCCAGCAGTGAAGTCCCGGATATATATGGCTACACCTTC
14 many TRBJ2-5 TRBV18 - CASSPREGQETQYF TGTGCCAGCTCACCACGGGAAGGGCAAGAGACCCAGTACTTC